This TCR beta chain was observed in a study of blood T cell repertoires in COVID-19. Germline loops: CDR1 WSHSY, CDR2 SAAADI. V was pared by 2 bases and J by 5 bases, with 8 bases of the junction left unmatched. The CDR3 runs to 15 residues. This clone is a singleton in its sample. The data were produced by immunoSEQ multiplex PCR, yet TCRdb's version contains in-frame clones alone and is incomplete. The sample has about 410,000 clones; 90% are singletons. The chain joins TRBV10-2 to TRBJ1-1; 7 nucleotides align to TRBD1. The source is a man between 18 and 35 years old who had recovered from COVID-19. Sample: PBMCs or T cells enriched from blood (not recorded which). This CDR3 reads CASSEPDRVGTEAFF. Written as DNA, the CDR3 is TGCGCCAGCAGTGAGCCCGACAGGGTGGGGACTGAAGCTTTCTTT.